The 8 T cell receptor beta chains below come from one sample, sequenced in a study of blood T cell repertoires in COVID-19. This table comes from immunoSEQ multiplex PCR, and its TCRdb copy is limited to in-frame clones, with some not included. Of fewer than 400,000 clones listed, 85% were seen once; the top ten hold 1.9%. Sequenced: PBMCs or T cells enriched from blood (not recorded which). The source is a woman in her 30s who had been exposed to COVID-19.

The gene calls are TRBV19 and TRBJ2-1, with TRBD1 identical over 10 bases. The CDR3 is 15 amino acids. Germline CDR1 and CDR2: LNHDA and SQIVND (reference sequence). V lost 5 bases and J lost 3; bases outside the gene matches: 4. The CDR3, as DNA: TGTGCCAGTAGTCTGCGGACAGGGGGCTACAATGAGCAGTTCTTC. As protein: CASSLRTGGYNEQFF.

This clone was found once. V and J are TRBV4-1 and TRBJ1-5; TRBD1 matches 10 bases. Germline V gene data show CDR1 as MGHRA and CDR2 as YSYEKL. J gave up 2 bases and V 0 bases, and 1 base lay outside the gene matches. The CDR3 covers 16 residues. In DNA form, the CDR3 reads TGCGCCAGCAGCCAAGAGACAGGGGGCGGCAATCAGCCCCAGCATTTT. The encoded protein is CASSQETGGGNQPQHF.

The chain carries TRBV3-1 (or the pseudogene TRBV3-2) and TRBJ1-2; 7 positions match TRBD1. Germline V gene lookup returns CDR1 LGHDT and CDR2 YNNKEL (reference sequence). V was pared by 4 bases and J by 3 bases, with 5 bases of the junction left unmatched. This CDR3 region has 14 residues. The CDR3 region is CASSLRQGDYGYTF. The CDR3 region has the DNA TGTGCCAGCAGCCTCCGACAGGGAGACTATGGCTACACCTTC.

The V call is TRBV5-4, the J call TRBJ2-3; a possible D gene is TRBD2 (6 bases). V dropped 0 bases and J dropped 1 base, with 9 bases sitting between them. The CDR3 length is 15 residues. The germline CDR1 and CDR2 sequences are SGHNT and YYREEE (reference sequence). Written as DNA, the CDR3 is TGTGCCAGCAGCTTGGCCGGGGGAGGCACAGATACGCAGTATTTT. Amino acids: CASSLAGGGTDTQYF.

Written as DNA, the CDR3 is TGTGCCAGCAGGGTAGCGGGAGGGGACTACAATGAGCAGTTCTTC. Protein product: CASRVAGGDYNEQFF. V gene TRBV7-6 combines with J gene TRBJ2-1; 11 bases match TRBD2. J lost 3 bases, V lost 6 bases, and 4 bases had no gene match. From germline, CDR1 is SGHVS and CDR2 FNYEAQ. CDR3 length equals 15 residues.

A few counts support this clone. J is TRBJ1-4 and V is TRBV7-6; 12 bases align to TRBD1. Germline CDR1 and CDR2: SGHVS and FNYEAQ. This CDR3 region has 15 residues. J gave up 6 bases and V 4 bases, and 3 bases lay outside the gene matches. The CDR3 region is CASSSGTGGDEKLFF. CDR3 in DNA: TGTGCCAGCAGCTCAGGGACAGGGGGCGATGAAAAACTGTTTTTT.

V usage is TRBV4-1 and J usage is TRBJ1-3, with D hard to call. Germline-derived CDR1 and CDR2 are MGHRA and YSYEKL. The V gene lost 3 bases and the J gene lost 0 bases, with 6 bases spanning the gap. This CDR3 spans 14 amino acids. CDR3 DNA: TGCGCCAGCAGCCAGCTGAGCTCTGGAAACACCATATATTTT. This encodes CASSQLSSGNTIYF.

This rearrangement joins TRBV7-3 to TRBJ2-1; 9 bases are shared with TRBD2. Per germline, CDR1 SGHTA and CDR2 FQGTGA. The CDR3 has 14 amino acids. Trimming removed 3 bases from V and 5 bases from J; junction bases left unmatched: 2. CDR3 sequence reads: CASSFSGSNNEQFF. Here the CDR3 DNA reads TGTGCCAGCAGCTTTAGCGGGAGTAACAATGAGCAGTTCTTC.